A selection of T cell receptor beta chains follows, all from one sample in a study of T cells in Graves' hyperthyroidism and ophthalmopathy. One entry per CDR3 protein, called by TCRdb with MiXCR from the multiplex PCR reads. The sample records hundreds of thousands of distinct CDR3 sequences, roughly 15% being singletons. The specimen sequenced was blood. These receptors were taken from a woman aged 45-65 years with Graves' ophthalmopathy. CDR3s include the opening cysteine and the closing phenylalanine or tryptophan. A D gene is named only where the DNA matches it firmly. A clone size is listed for some rows: how often the clone was seen (once, few, many), or a class if it is expanded.

size	D	J	V	DNA	CDR3
-	-	TRBJ2-2	TRBV19	TGTGCCAGTGGTTGGGGTAACAGCTACACCGGGGAGCTGTTTTTT	CASGWGNSYTGELFF
-	-	TRBJ2-7	TRBV7-2	TGTGCCAGCAGCCTGAGAATAGGGCTAGGGGCATACGAGCAGTACTTC	CASSLRIGLGAYEQYF
many	-	TRBJ2-1	TRBV24-1	TGTGCCACCAGTGATAGCGGACCGAGCTCCTACAATGAGCAGTTCTTC	CATSDSGPSSYNEQFF
many	-	TRBJ2-5	TRBV15	TGTGCCACCAGCAGGAAGGGCAGGGACGTGGGGGAGACCCAGTACTTC	CATSRKGRDVGETQYF
many	TRBD2	TRBJ2-7	TRBV28	TGTGCCAGCAGTTCAATTCAGCGGGAGAGGGGGCAGTACTTC	CASSSIQRERGQYF
many	TRBD1	TRBJ2-3	TRBV10-3	TGTGCCATCAGCTCAGGGACAGCTCTCGGCACAGATACGCAGTATTTT	CAISSGTALGTDTQYF
many	TRBD2	TRBJ2-2	TRBV20-1	TGCAGTGCCACGTCGCTTGTTGGACTAGCGGGACAGGGCACCGGGGAGCTGTTTTTT	CSATSLVGLAGQGTGELFF
few	TRBD1	TRBJ2-3	TRBV24-1	TGTGCCACCAGTGATTTTGGGACAGGGGACACAGATACGCAGTATTTT	CATSDFGTGDTDTQYF
once	TRBD2	TRBJ2-1	TRBV7-9	TGTGCCAGCAGCCGTTCTAGCGGGAGAGTGAAGAATGAGCAGTTCTTC	CASSRSSGRVKNEQFF
-	TRBD2	TRBJ2-1	TRBV10-2	TGCGCCAGCAGTGAGTCGGGCGGGAGGAGCTCCTACAATGAGCAGTTCTTC	CASSESGGRSSYNEQFF
many	-	TRBJ2-7	TRBV28	TGTGCCAGCAGTTTGATTGGACAGCTTAGCTCCTACGAGCAGTACTTC	CASSLIGQLSSYEQYF
-	-	TRBJ1-3	TRBV7-8	TGTGCCAGCAGCTTGAGGTCAGGGACTGGAAACACCATATATTTT	CASSLRSGTGNTIYF
-	-	TRBJ2-7	TRBV19	TGTGCCAGTAGTTCCGTTACTCCCCCCTACGAGCAGTACTTC	CASSSVTPPYEQYF
-	TRBD1	TRBJ2-1	TRBV5-1	TGCGCCAGCAGCCATGTATCCAGGGGGTACTACAATGAGCAGTTCTTC	CASSHVSRGYYNEQFF
-	-	TRBJ2-7	TRBV29-1	TGCAGCGCTCTACGGGACGTCTCCTACGAGCAGTACTTC	CSALRDVSYEQYF
-	TRBD1	TRBJ2-7	TRBV6-1	TGTGCCAGCAGCAAAGACAGGGGTACAGTCTACGAGCAGTACTTC	CASSKDRGTVYEQYF
-	TRBD1	TRBJ2-2	TRBV28	TGTGCCAGCAGCTGCAGGGGGCTGAGCGGGGAGCTGTTTTTT	CASSCRGLSGELFF